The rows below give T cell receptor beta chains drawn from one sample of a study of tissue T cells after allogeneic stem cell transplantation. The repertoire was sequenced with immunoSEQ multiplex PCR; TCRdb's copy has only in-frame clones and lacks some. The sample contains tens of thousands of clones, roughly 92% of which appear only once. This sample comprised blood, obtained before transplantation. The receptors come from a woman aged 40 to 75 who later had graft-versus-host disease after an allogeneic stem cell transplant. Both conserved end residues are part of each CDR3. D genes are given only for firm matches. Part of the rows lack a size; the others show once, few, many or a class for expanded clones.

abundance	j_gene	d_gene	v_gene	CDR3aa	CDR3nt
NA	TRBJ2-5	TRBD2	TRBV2	CASSDRGLAGETQYF	TGTGCCAGCAGTGACCGCGGACTAGCGGGGGAGACCCAGTACTTC
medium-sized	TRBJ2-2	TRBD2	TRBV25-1	CASSEGVSGRIDTGELFF	TGTGCCAGCAGTGAAGGCGTTAGCGGGAGAATTGACACCGGGGAGCTGTTTTTT
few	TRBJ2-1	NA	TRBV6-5	CASIRYGGHNEQFF	TGTGCCAGCATTAGGTATGGGGGTCACAATGAGCAGTTCTTC
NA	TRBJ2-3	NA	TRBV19	CASSPFLESNTDTQYF	TGTGCCAGTAGTCCTTTCCTAGAATCCAACACAGATACGCAGTATTTT
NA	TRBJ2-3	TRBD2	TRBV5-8	CASSLGGLAVRRDTQYF	TGTGCCAGCAGCTTGGGGGGACTAGCGGTCAGACGAGATACGCAGTATTTT
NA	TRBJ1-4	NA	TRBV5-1	CASSLAVGPNEKLFF	TGCGCCAGCAGCTTGGCTGTAGGACCTAATGAAAAACTGTTTTTT
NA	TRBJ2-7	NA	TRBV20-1	CSASVVQDAPYEQYF	TGCAGTGCTAGTGTTGTCCAGGACGCCCCCTACGAGCAGTACTTC
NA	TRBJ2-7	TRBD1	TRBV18	CASSRDRVEQYF	TGTGCCAGCTCTCGGGACAGGGTCGAGCAGTACTTC
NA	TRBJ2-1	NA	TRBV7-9	CASSFRRDFNEQFF	TGTGCCAGCAGCTTCAGGCGGGACTTCAATGAGCAGTTCTTC
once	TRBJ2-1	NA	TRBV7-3	CASSGGLEQFF	TGTGCCAGCAGCGGGGGGCTTGAGCAGTTCTTC
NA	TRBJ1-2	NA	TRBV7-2	CASSWGSVGHGYTF	TGTGCCAGCAGCTGGGGGAGCGTTGGGCATGGCTACACCTTC
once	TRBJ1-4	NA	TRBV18	CASSPSGNEANEKLFF	TGTGCCAGCTCACCATCAGGGAACGAAGCTAATGAAAAACTGTTTTTT
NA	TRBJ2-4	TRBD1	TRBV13	CASSQGAEAKNIQYF	TGTGCCAGCAGCCAGGGGGCAGAGGCCAAAAACATTCAGTACTTC
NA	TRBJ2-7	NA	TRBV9	CASSAGDWVYEQYF	TGTGCCAGCAGCGCGGGAGATTGGGTCTACGAGCAGTACTTC
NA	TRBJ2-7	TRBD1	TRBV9	CASSTRTGFYEQYF	TGTGCCAGCAGCACCCGGACAGGTTTCTACGAGCAGTACTTC
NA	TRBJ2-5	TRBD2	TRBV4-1	CASSQSPGLGGETQYF	TGCGCCAGCAGCCAATCTCCGGGACTAGGAGGGGAGACCCAGTACTTC
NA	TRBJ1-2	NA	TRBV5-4	CASSLETTRSYGYTF	TGTGCCAGCAGCTTGGAGACGACGAGGAGCTATGGCTACACCTTC
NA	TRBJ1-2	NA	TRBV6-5	CASSYTTAANYGYTF	TGTGCCAGCAGTTACACGACAGCAGCTAACTATGGCTACACCTTC
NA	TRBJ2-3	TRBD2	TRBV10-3	CAISELAGALSTDTQYF	TGTGCCATCAGTGAATTAGCGGGAGCTCTCAGCACAGATACGCAGTATTTT
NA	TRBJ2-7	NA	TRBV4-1	CASSQEKAGGIYEQYF	TGCGCCAGCAGCCAAGAGAAAGCGGGTGGGATCTACGAGCAGTACTTC
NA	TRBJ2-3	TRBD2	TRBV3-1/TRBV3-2	CASIPGLATDTQYF	TGTGCCAGCATCCCGGGACTAGCCACAGATACGCAGTATTTT
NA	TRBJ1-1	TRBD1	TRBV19	CASSLGTGRKKAFF	TGTGCCAGTAGTCTGGGGACAGGGAGGAAGAAAGCTTTCTTT
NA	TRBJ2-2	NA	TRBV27	CASSLSGAYNTGELFF	TGTGCCAGCAGTTTATCTGGTGCTTATAACACCGGGGAGCTGTTTTTT
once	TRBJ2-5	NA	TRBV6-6	CASSPQETQYF	TGTGCCAGCAGCCCGCAAGAGACCCAGTACTTC
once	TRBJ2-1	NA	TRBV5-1	CASSLGVVDNEQFF	TGCGCCAGCAGCTTGGGGGTCGTCGACAATGAGCAGTTCTTC
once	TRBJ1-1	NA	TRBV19	CASSFTTEAFF	TGTGCCAGTAGTTTTACCACTGAAGCTTTCTTT
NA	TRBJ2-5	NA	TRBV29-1	CSVGTEEETQYF	TGCAGCGTTGGAACGGAGGAAGAGACCCAGTACTTC
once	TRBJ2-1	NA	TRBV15	CATSPSYNEQFF	TGTGCCACCAGCCCGTCCTACAATGAGCAGTTCTTC
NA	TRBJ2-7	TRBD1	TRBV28	CAISGGGGRSYEQYF	TGTGCCATTTCAGGGGGTGGTGGTAGGTCCTACGAGCAGTACTTC
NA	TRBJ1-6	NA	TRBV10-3	CAIRGQASYNSPLHF	TGTGCCATCAGGGGACAAGCCTCCTATAATTCACCCCTCCACTTT
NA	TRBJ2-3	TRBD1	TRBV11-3	CASSERNRGMTDTQYF	TGTGCCAGCAGCGAGAGAAACAGGGGGATGACAGATACGCAGTATTTT
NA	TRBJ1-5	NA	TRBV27	CASSFLGYNQPQHF	TGTGCCAGCAGTTTTCTGGGGTACAATCAGCCCCAGCATTTT
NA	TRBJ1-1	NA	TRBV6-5	CASSFPGGTEAFF	TGTGCCAGCAGTTTTCCCGGGGGGACTGAAGCTTTCTTT
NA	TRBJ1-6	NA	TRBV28	CASSLYRGKRSSPHNSPLHF	TGTGCCAGCAGTCTTTATCGGGGGAAAAGGTCATCTCCACATAATTCACCCCTCCACTTT
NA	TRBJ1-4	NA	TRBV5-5	CASSLEGGNEKLFF	TGTGCCAGCAGCTTGGAGGGGGGGAATGAAAAACTGTTTTTT
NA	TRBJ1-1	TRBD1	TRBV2	CASMGQGEAFF	TGTGCCAGCATGGGACAGGGTGAAGCTTTCTTT
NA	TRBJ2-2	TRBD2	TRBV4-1	CASSQEPGTSGRATVFF	TGCGCCAGCAGCCAAGAACCAGGGACTAGCGGGAGGGCCACCGTGTTTTTT
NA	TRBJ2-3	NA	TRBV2	CAGSLIYTDTQYF	TGTGCCGGAAGCCTGATCTACACAGATACGCAGTATTTT
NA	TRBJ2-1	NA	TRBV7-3	CASSLESRSYNEQFF	TGTGCCAGCAGCTTAGAGTCGCGTTCTTACAATGAGCAGTTCTTC
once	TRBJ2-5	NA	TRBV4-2	CASSPIPGETQYF	TGTGCCAGCAGCCCAATCCCGGGGGAGACCCAGTACTTC
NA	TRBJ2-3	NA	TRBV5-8	CASDRGSPLGTDTQYF	TGTGCCAGTGACCGTGGGTCTCCCCTTGGAACAGATACGCAGTATTTT